A single sample is the source of the 32 T cell receptor beta chains below, sequenced in a study of T cell responses to AZD1222 COVID-19 vaccine. Measured with immunoSEQ multiplex PCR; TCRdb has only the in-frame clones, and not every one. This sample has 75,000 to 95,000 clones; approximately 89% occur once, and the top ten carry around 30%. The sample here was peripheral blood, taken 28 days after the second AZD1222 dose. These receptors were taken from an adult who received the AZD1222 COVID-19 vaccine.

The gene calls are TRBV19 and TRBJ1-4; no clear D gene. This CDR3 is 14 amino acids long. Looked up from germline, CDR1 is LNHDA and CDR2 is SQIVND (reference sequence). V was shortened by 10 bases and J by 0 bases, with 12 bases between the two germline ends. CDR3 coding DNA: TGTGCCACTAAGCCCGGTGCAACTAATGAAAAACTGTTTTTT. Its protein is CATKPGATNEKLFF.

This clone appeared a single time. As DNA, the CDR3 is TGTGCCACCAGCAGAGATTACTCTATTGGGGACCCGAGGTACTTC. Protein product: CATSRDYSIGDPRYF. The rearrangement links TRBV15 to TRBJ2-7; D may be TRBD1 or TRBD2 (5 bases each). Germline CDR1 reads LNHNV; CDR2 reads YYDKDF (reference sequence). This CDR3 is built from 15 residues. V was pared by 0 bases and J by 12 bases, with 21 bases between. Supplemented by reference TRBV15 and TRBJ2-7, the full variable domain reads DAMVIQNPRYQVTQFGKPVTLSCSQTLNHNVMYWYQQKSSQAPKLLFHYYDKDFNNEADTPDNFQSRRPNTSFCFLDIRSPGLGDTAMYLCATSRDYSIGDPRYFGPGTRLTVT.

This chain joins TRBV2 and TRBJ1-6, with a tentative D call TRBD1 (5 bases). Germline lookup yields CDR1 SNHLY and CDR2 FYNNEI. The CDR3 consists of 14 residues. The germline V and J ends were trimmed by 5 bases and 13 bases, with 18 bases remaining between them. CDR3 residues: CASSREGNPSPLHF. CDR3 bases: TGTGCCAGCAGTCGAGAGGGGAACCCCTCTCCCCTCCACTTT.

Only one count was recorded for this clone. The rearrangement uses TRBV3-1 (or the pseudogene TRBV3-2) and TRBJ1-6; 9 nucleotides align to TRBD1. This CDR3 is built from 15 residues. V trimming: 3 bases; J trimming: 7 bases; junction bases outside the gene matches: 4. Germline V gene sequence: CDR1 LGHDT, CDR2 YNNKEL (reference sequence). CDR3 in DNA: TGTGCCAGCAGCCATCGGGACAGGGTCAATTCACCCCTCCACTTT. This encodes CASSHRDRVNSPLHF.

This clone was found a few times. The chain joins TRBV3-1 (or the pseudogene TRBV3-2) to TRBJ1-2; D is undetermined. Trimming shortened V by 4 bases and J by 4 bases, and 10 bases separated the two germline ends. This CDR3 is 13 amino acids long. In germline, CDR1 is LGHDT, CDR2 YNNKEL (reference sequence). The CDR3 coding sequence is TGTGCCAGCAGCCGGCGTGGGGTCTATGGCTACACCTTC. Its translation: CASSRRGVYGYTF.

This sequence joins TRBV6-1 and TRBJ1-5; the D is unclear. Trimming took off 2 bases at V and 0 bases at J, with 14 bases between the two ends. Per the germline V gene, CDR1 is MNHNS and CDR2 is SASEGT. The CDR3 has 17 amino acids. CDR3 in DNA: TGTGCCAGCAGTGAATCTCGGCGGTCGTATAGCAATCAGCCCCAGCATTTT. Translating gives CASSESRRSYSNQPQHF.

The CDR3 DNA reads TGTGCCACTAAAGGGGGACAGGGACAAGAGACCCAGTACTTC. It codes for CATKGGQGQETQYF. V and J are TRBV10-3 and TRBJ2-5, with 9 bases matching TRBD1. Per the germline V gene, CDR1 is ENHRY and CDR2 is SYGVKD. This CDR3 region has 14 residues. Germline trimming cut 10 bases from V and 2 bases from J; bases unmatched to any gene: 8.

This clone was found once. The chain is built from TRBV3-1 (or the pseudogene TRBV3-2) and TRBJ2-7, with D unclear. Trimming took 0 bases from V and 6 from J, leaving 15 bases between them. Germline loops: CDR1 LGHDT, CDR2 YNNKEL (reference sequence). The CDR3 has 15 residues. In DNA, the CDR3 is TGTGCCAGCAGCCAAGATAGTACCCTATATGGCGAGCAGTACTTC. Its translation: CASSQDSTLYGEQYF.

The gene calls are TRBV27 and TRBJ2-7, with a weak D call TRBD1 (6 bases). This CDR3 spans 14 amino acids. Germline V lookup: CDR1 MNHEY, CDR2 SMNVEV (reference sequence). V was pared by 4 bases and J by 1 base, with 11 bases between. Written as DNA, the CDR3 is TGTGCCAGCAGTTCCCCACAGGGATCCTACGAGCAGTACTTC. It codes for CASSSPQGSYEQYF.

The J gene is TRBJ2-1, the V gene TRBV9; possible D gene TRBD1, 5 bases. CDR1 is SGDLS and CDR2 is YYNGEE in the germline V gene. V lost 0 bases and J 5 bases, leaving 12 bases between the germline ends. The length of the CDR3 is 15 residues. The CDR3 reads CASSVEGDSDNEQFF. CDR3 coding DNA: TGTGCCAGCAGCGTAGAAGGAGACAGTGACAATGAGCAGTTCTTC.

The gene calls are TRBV19 and TRBJ1-6, with D maybe TRBD1 (6 bases). This CDR3 has 14 amino acids. The germline V gene encodes CDR1 LNHDA and CDR2 SQIVND (reference sequence). With 7 bases removed from V and 7 bases from J, the gap between germline ends came to 14 bases. CDR3 loop: CASIAGARNSPLHF. DNA for the CDR3: TGTGCCAGTATAGCGGGGGCGAGGAATTCACCCCTCCACTTT.

This chain joins TRBV19 and TRBJ2-3; D possibly matches TRBD1 or TRBD2 (6 bases each). From germline, CDR1 is LNHDA and CDR2 SQIVND (reference sequence). Trimming cost V 0 bases and J 4 bases, with 23 bases left between them. The CDR3 length is 19 residues. This CDR3 is CASSIEGGLAGSRPDTQYF. The CDR3 DNA is TGTGCCAGTAGTATAGAAGGGGGACTTGCGGGATCCCGCCCAGATACGCAGTATTTT.

The chain recombines TRBV7-2 with TRBJ1-2, with D perhaps TRBD1 (5 bases). Germline assignment: CDR1 SGHTA and CDR2 FQGNSA. CDR3 length: 13 residues. Trimming took off 1 base at V and 4 bases at J, with 7 bases between the two ends. CDR3 in amino acids: CASSLGGLYGYTF. As DNA, the CDR3 is TGTGCCAGCAGCTTAGGGGGCCTCTATGGCTACACCTTC.

The V and J genes are TRBV29-1 and TRBJ1-4; unclear D gene. Germline-derived CDR1 and CDR2 are SQVTM and ANQGSEA. The CDR3 contains 11 residues. V lost 2 bases, J lost 10 bases, and 8 bases lay in between. The CDR3 sequence: CSVERAGKLFF. The CDR3 region has the DNA TGCAGCGTTGAAAGGGCGGGAAAACTGTTTTTT.

The chain couples TRBV5-4 to TRBJ2-4; D is uncertain. There are 15 residues in the CDR3. V dropped 0 bases and J dropped 3 bases, with 10 bases sitting between them. The germline V gene has CDR1 SGHNT and CDR2 YYREEE (reference sequence). The CDR3 is CASSLGGWGKNIQYF. As DNA, the CDR3 is TGTGCCAGCAGCTTGGGCGGCTGGGGCAAAAACATTCAGTACTTC.

This chain joins TRBV4-2 and TRBJ2-1; TRBD2 aligns across 9 bases. The germline gives CDR1 LGHNA, CDR2 YNFKEQ. After removal of 0 bases from V and 8 bases from J, the junction contained 8 bases not matched to a gene. This CDR3 has 16 residues. This chain's CDR3 is CASSQEGGRAVHEQFF. The CDR3 DNA reads as TGTGCCAGCAGCCAAGAGGGCGGGAGGGCCGTCCATGAGCAGTTCTTC.

The chain uses TRBV11-2 and TRBJ1-4; D is undetermined. Germline V lookup: CDR1 SGHAT, CDR2 FQNNGV. The CDR3 covers 16 residues. Trimming removed 5 bases from V and 8 bases from J, with 21 bases in between. The CDR3 DNA follows: TGTGCCAGCAGCGCTAATCGCCACGGAGGTGGAGAAAAACTGTTTTTT. Its protein product is CASSANRHGGGEKLFF. The complete variable domain, with remaining parts taken from reference TRBV11-2 and TRBJ1-4, reads EAGVAQSPRYKIIEKRQSVAFWCNPISGHATLYWYQQILGQGPKLLIQFQNNGVVDDSQLPKDRFSAERLKGVDSTLKIQPAKLEDSAVYLCASSANRHGGGEKLFFGSGTQLSVL.

This chain joins TRBV5-1 and TRBJ2-7; 10 bases fit TRBD2. The CDR3 is 14 residues long. In germline, CDR1 is SGHRS, CDR2 YFSETQ. The V segment lost 0 bases and the J segment 7 bases; nucleotides outside the gene matches: 4. CDR3 sequence reads: CASSLGAGGDEQYF. The CDR3 nucleotides are TGCGCCAGCAGCTTGGGAGCGGGAGGGGATGAGCAGTACTTC. The whole variable domain, remainder taken from reference TRBV5-1 and TRBJ2-7, is KAGVTQTPRYLIKTRGQQVTLSCSPISGHRSVSWYQQTPGQGLQFLFEYFSETQRNKGNFPGRFSGRQFSNSRSEMNVSTLELGDSALYLCASSLGAGGDEQYFGPGTRLTVT.

The rearrangement links TRBV6-4 to TRBJ2-3; 7 positions match TRBD2. Looked up from germline, CDR1 is MRHNA and CDR2 is SNTAGT. This CDR3 has 15 residues. V shed 3 bases, J shed 0 bases, and the junction held 3 bases outside the gene matches. The CDR3 sequence is CASSESSGSTDTQYF. The CDR3 DNA follows: TGTGCCAGCAGTGAGAGTAGCGGGAGCACAGATACGCAGTATTTT.

The chain joins TRBV5-1 to TRBJ2-7, with TRBD2 matching 12 bases. The length of the CDR3 is 18 residues. Trimming took 0 bases from V and 3 from J; bases not matched to a gene: 10. Germline V lookup: CDR1 SGHRS, CDR2 YFSETQ. The CDR3 DNA sequence: TGCGCCAGCAGCTTGGTCCCCCCGGGACTAGCGGGCAACTACGAGCAGTACTTC. Translated, it gives CASSLVPPGLAGNYEQYF.

The chain recombines TRBV2 with TRBJ1-1; D is possibly TRBD1 (5 bases). This CDR3 has 16 amino acids. V was pared by 2 bases and J by 5 bases, with 18 bases between. The germline V gene has CDR1 SNHLY and CDR2 FYNNEI. CDR3 region: CASSEPIRTGGTEAFF. The DNA of the CDR3 is TGTGCCAGCAGTGAACCCATAAGGACGGGGGGAACTGAAGCTTTCTTT.

This chain joins TRBV3-1 (or the pseudogene TRBV3-2) and TRBJ2-1; 12 nucleotides line up with TRBD2. CDR3 size: 19 residues. Looked up from germline, CDR1 is LGHDT and CDR2 is YNNKEL (reference sequence). Unmatched junction bases numbered 12, after V lost 0 bases and J lost 6 bases. CDR3 DNA sequence: TGTGCCAGCAGCCAAGATCGACTAGCGGGAGAGGAGGGTACCAATGAGCAGTTCTTC. It is translated as CASSQDRLAGEEGTNEQFF.

The chain combines TRBV9 with TRBJ1-2, with a weak D call TRBD1 (6 bases). The CDR3 length is 15 residues. CDR1 is SGDLS, CDR2 YYNGEE, per germline. Deletions cut 0 bases from V and 4 bases from J, with 13 bases between. CDR3 loop: CASSVEDSTLYGYTF. The CDR3 bases are TGTGCCAGCAGCGTAGAGGACAGCACCCTCTATGGCTACACCTTC.

This sequence joins TRBV5-5 and TRBJ2-3; TRBD1 matches at 10 bases. V shed 4 bases and J 0 bases; nucleotides not matched to a gene: 5. From germline, CDR1 is SGHKS and CDR2 YYEKEE (reference sequence). There are 16 residues in the CDR3. The DNA of the CDR3 is TGTGCCAGCAGCATACCGACAGGGGGCAGCACAGATACGCAGTATTTT. It codes for CASSIPTGGSTDTQYF.

CDR3 in DNA: TGCGCCAGCAGCTTGGAAGACAGGCACAAGCGGGAGACCCAGTACTTC. It codes for CASSLEDRHKRETQYF. This chain connects TRBV5-1 to TRBJ2-5; tentative D call: TRBD1 (6 bases). Trimming took off 0 bases at V and 5 bases at J, with 17 bases between the two ends. The CDR3 sequence is 16 residues long. The V gene's germline CDR1 is SGHRS and CDR2 YFSETQ.

The J gene is TRBJ2-5, the V gene TRBV30; 7 bases align to TRBD2. Germline CDR1 reads GTSNPN; CDR2 reads SVGIG (reference sequence). V lost 5 bases to trimming and J lost 1 base; unmatched junction nucleotides: 13. The CDR3 spans 16 residues. CDR3 sequence (DNA): TGTGCCTGGGACCGTCAAGTGACTAGCCCCCAAGAGACCCAGTACTTC. It specifies CAWDRQVTSPQETQYF.

The chain has TRBV18 and TRBJ2-2; 9 nucleotides align to TRBD1. V shed 4 bases, J shed 5 bases, and the junction held 2 bases outside the gene matches. The germline CDR1 and CDR2 sequences are KGHSH and LQKENI. The CDR3 is 14 amino acids. CDR3 DNA sequence: TGTGCCAGCTCACAAGGACAGGGGACCGGGGAGCTGTTTTTT. This translates into CASSQGQGTGELFF.

The rearrangement uses TRBV5-1 and TRBJ2-7; the D is unclear. CDR3 length equals 15 residues. Trimming cost V 0 bases and J 3 bases, with 13 bases left between them. The germline V gene has CDR1 SGHRS and CDR2 YFSETQ. In DNA form, the CDR3 reads TGCGCCAGCAGCTTGGACATCGGGCGGAACTACGAGCAGTACTTC. Its translation is CASSLDIGRNYEQYF.

The V call is TRBV28, the J call TRBJ2-7; the match to TRBD2 covers 14 bases. The V gene end was trimmed by 5 bases and the J gene end by 4 bases; junction bases not matched to a gene: 19. The germline V gene has CDR1 MDHEN and CDR2 SYDVKM. CDR3 length: 20 residues. The CDR3 reads CASSPRQGRRTSGRFYEQYF. The CDR3 DNA reads TGTGCCAGCAGTCCCCGACAGGGGCGAAGGACTAGCGGGAGGTTTTACGAGCAGTACTTC. The full variable domain, completed using reference TRBV28 and TRBJ2-7, is DVKVTQSSRYLVKRTGEKVFLECVQDMDHENMFWYRQDPGLGLRLIYFSYDVKMKEKGDIPEGYSVSREKKERFSLILESASTNQTSMYLCASSPRQGRRTSGRFYEQYFGPGTRLTVT.

This clone was seen a single time. The chain is built from TRBV7-9 and TRBJ1-3; D remains ambiguous. Germline CDR1 reads SEHNR; CDR2 reads FQNEAQ (reference sequence). CDR3 length equals 13 residues. Trimming removed 2 bases from V and 6 bases from J, with 8 bases in between. CDR3 protein: CASSLSRANTIYF. CDR3 sequence (DNA): TGTGCCAGCAGCTTATCGAGGGCAAACACCATATATTTT.

The V gene is TRBV5-4, the J gene TRBJ1-4; a weak D match, TRBD1 (6 bases). This CDR3 comprises 16 residues. Germline assignment: CDR1 SGHNT and CDR2 YYREEE (reference sequence). V was shortened by 0 bases and J by 5 bases, with 14 bases between the two germline ends. This CDR3 reads CASSLGPGDTNEKLFF. The CDR3, as DNA: TGTGCCAGCAGCTTGGGGCCCGGGGACACAAATGAAAAACTGTTTTTT. The full variable domain, completed using reference TRBV5-4 and TRBJ1-4, is ETGVTQSPTHLIKTRGQQVTLRCSSQSGHNTVSWYQQALGQGPQFIFQYYREEENGRGNFPPRFSGLQFPNYSSELNVNALELDDSALYLCASSLGPGDTNEKLFFGSGTQLSVL.

The chain couples TRBV4-2 to TRBJ2-5, with D possibly TRBD1 on 6 matching bases. CDR1 and CDR2 from the germline V gene are LGHNA and YNFKEQ. The CDR3 length is 16 residues. V was cut by 4 bases and J by 1 base, with 16 bases left in between. CDR3 sequence: CASSPGTGIPQETQYF. The CDR3 bases are TGTGCCAGCAGCCCCGGAACAGGGATCCCCCAAGAGACCCAGTACTTC.